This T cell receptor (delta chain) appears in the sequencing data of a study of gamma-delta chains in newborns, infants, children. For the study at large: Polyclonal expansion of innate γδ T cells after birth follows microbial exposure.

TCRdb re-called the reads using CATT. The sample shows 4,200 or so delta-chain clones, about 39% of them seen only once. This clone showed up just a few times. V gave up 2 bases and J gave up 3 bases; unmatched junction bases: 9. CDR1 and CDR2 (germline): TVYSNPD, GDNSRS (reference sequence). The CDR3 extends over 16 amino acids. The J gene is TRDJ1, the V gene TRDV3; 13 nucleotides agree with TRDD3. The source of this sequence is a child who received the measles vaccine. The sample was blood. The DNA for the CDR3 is TGTGCCTTTGGGCGTACTGGGGGATACGATCCCGATAAACTCATCTTT. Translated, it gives CAFGRTGGYDPDKLIF.